The next 9 T cell receptor beta chains were all read from a single sample in a study of vaccination and CD4 T cells after COVID-19. These receptors lack a known antigen. The sample's treatment: approximately nine-day PBMC culture with coronavirus spike peptide pools or control peptides (ViraFEST assay). Sequenced with the Oncomine TCR Beta short-read assay was DNA taken from cultured CD4+ T cells. TCRdb re-called the PCR reads through MiXCR, storing one row per CDR3 protein. The sample includes roughly 15,000 distinct CDR3 sequences, about 60% of them seen just once. The sequenced material came from CD4+ T cells from blood, cultured in vitro. The source is a human donor who had recovered from COVID-19.

The chain joins TRBV7-2 to TRBJ2-1, with D perhaps TRBD1 (5 bases). The CDR3 is made up of 16 amino acids. Germline V gene lookup returns CDR1 SGHTA and CDR2 FQGNSA. V was shortened by 1 base and J by 3 bases, with 13 bases between the two germline ends. The CDR3 bases are TGTGCCAGCAGCTTAGGCTCAGCGACAGACTACAATGAGCAGTTCTTC. Translating it yields CASSLGSATDYNEQFF.

The rearrangement links TRBV6-2 or TRBV6-3 to TRBJ2-7, with a tentative D call TRBD2 (6 bases). Trimming took off 5 bases at V and 7 bases at J, with 18 bases between the two ends. The CDR3 covers 14 residues. Germline CDR1 reads MNHEY; CDR2 reads SVGEGT. The DNA for the CDR3 is TGTGCCAGCAGTCCCCCGGGACTCCGGGGGGAGCAGTACTTC. Its translation is CASSPPGLRGEQYF.

The chain carries TRBV11-1 and TRBJ2-3; no clear D. Trimming removed 5 bases from V and 2 bases from J, with 8 bases in between. Germline CDR1 reads SGHAT; CDR2 reads FQDESV (reference sequence). The CDR3 loop spans 13 amino acids. CDR3 DNA sequence: TGTGCCAGCAGCGGCATCTTCACAGATACGCAGTATTTT. This encodes CASSGIFTDTQYF.

The chain is built from TRBV5-1 and TRBJ1-5, with TRBD1 as a possible D gene (6 bases). V lost 4 bases and J lost 3, with 14 bases in between. Germline CDR1 is SGHRS and CDR2 is YFSETQ. CDR3 size: 15 residues. CDR3 loop: CASSPGTHSNQPQHF. The CDR3 region has the DNA TGCGCCAGCAGCCCAGGGACACACTCCAATCAGCCCCAGCATTTT.

This clonotype was recorded once. The CDR3 region is CASSQVGHDGYTF. As DNA, the CDR3 is TGTGCCAGCAGCCAAGTGGGGCACGATGGCTACACCTTC. The rearrangement links TRBV5-6 to TRBJ1-2; weak D call: TRBD1 (5 bases). V lost 4 bases and J 6 bases, leaving 13 bases between the germline ends. CDR1 SGHDT and CDR2 YYEEEE come from the germline V gene. This CDR3 spans 13 amino acids.

This chain links TRBV28 with TRBJ1-5; 7 bases line up with TRBD1. This CDR3 has 14 residues. V lost 6 bases and J lost 3; bases outside the gene matches: 5. Looked up from germline, CDR1 is MDHEN and CDR2 is SYDVKM. CDR3 sequence (DNA): TGTGCCAGCAGACTGGGACAGATCAATCAGCCCCAGCATTTT. Its translation: CASRLGQINQPQHF.

The V call is TRBV28, the J call TRBJ1-6; D is uncertain. The CDR3 consists of 15 residues. The germline V gene encodes CDR1 MDHEN and CDR2 SYDVKM. The ends were cut back, 5 bases at V and 6 bases at J, with 14 bases in the middle. This chain's CDR3 is CASSPLGITNSPLHF. Here the CDR3 DNA reads TGTGCCAGCAGTCCCCTGGGGATTACTAATTCACCCCTCCACTTT.

The gene calls are TRBV20-1 and TRBJ2-2; 14 bases agree with TRBD2. V lost 6 bases to trimming and J lost 5 bases; unmatched junction nucleotides: 8. Germline V gene data show CDR1 as DFQATT and CDR2 as SNEGSKA (reference sequence). The CDR3 runs 16 residues. The chain's CDR3 is CSAPIRTSGRTGELFF. DNA of the CDR3: TGCAGTGCACCCATAAGGACTAGCGGGAGGACCGGGGAGCTGTTTTTT.

The V gene is TRBV7-9, the J gene TRBJ2-5; D might be TRBD2 (6 bases). Trimming removed 2 bases from V and 3 bases from J, with 13 bases in between. Germline CDR1 SEHNR, CDR2 FQNEAQ (reference sequence). CDR3 length equals 15 residues. The CDR3 region has the DNA TGTGCCAGCAGCTTAAGTGGAGTAGCGGAAGAGACCCAGTACTTC. This gives the protein CASSLSGVAEETQYF.